The next 9 T cell receptor beta chains were all read from a single sample in a study of blood T cell repertoires in COVID-19. Libraries were prepared by immunoSEQ multiplex PCR; TCRdb keeps only in-frame clonotypes and omits some of them. This table holds 200,000 to 250,000 clones, 85% to 90% found once. The sequenced sample was peripheral blood. The origin of the receptors is a man aged 60-69 years with acute or convalescent COVID-19.

The chain has TRBV7-3 and TRBJ1-6; 9 bases match TRBD1. This CDR3 is 17 amino acids long. V dropped 4 bases and J dropped 2; count of bases not matched to a gene: 6. CDR1 is SGHTA, CDR2 FQGTGA, per germline. Written as DNA, the CDR3 is TGTGCCAGCAGCTCACCGGGACAGGGAACCTATAATTCACCCCTCCACTTT. It specifies CASSSPGQGTYNSPLHF.

The CDR3 bases are TGTGCCTGGACCACCCGGGGCGGGAGTGAGACCCAGTACTTC. Its translation: CAWTTRGGSETQYF. The chain combines TRBV30 with TRBJ2-5; 7 positions agree with TRBD2. The germline V gene encodes CDR1 GTSNPN and CDR2 SVGIG (reference sequence). CDR3 length equals 14 residues. The J segment lost 5 bases and the V segment lost 4 bases, leaving 10 bases of the junction unmatched. Together with reference TRBV30 and TRBJ2-5, the CDR3 gives the full variable domain: SQTIHQWPATLVQPVGSPLSLECTVEGTSNPNLYWYRQAAGRGLQLLFYSVGIGQISSEVPQNLSASRPQDRQFILSSKKLLLSDSGFYLCAWTTRGGSETQYFGPGTRLLVL.

This sequence joins TRBV24-1 and TRBJ1-2, with D possibly matching TRBD1 (5 bases). Germline V gene sequence: CDR1 KGHDR, CDR2 SFDVKD. The CDR3 loop spans 12 amino acids. V shed 10 bases and J shed 7 bases, with 15 bases lying between them. The CDR3 sequence: CATGGARGGYTF. The CDR3 coding sequence is TGTGCCACAGGCGGGGCCCGGGGTGGCTACACCTTC.

V usage is TRBV5-1 and J usage is TRBJ1-6; D is undetermined. Germline V gives CDR1 SGHRS, CDR2 YFSETQ. The CDR3 is made up of 15 amino acids. Trimming pared 0 bases from V and 6 bases from J, leaving 10 bases between. CDR3 DNA: TGCGCCAGCAGCTTGGCCTCGGGGAGTAATTCACCCCTCCACTTT. Translation gives CASSLASGSNSPLHF.

The rearrangement uses TRBV4-3 and TRBJ2-1; TRBD2 matches 8 bases. The CDR3 extends over 15 amino acids. Germline CDR1 is LGHNA and CDR2 is YSLEER. V gave up 1 base and J gave up 9 bases; unmatched junction bases: 8. The CDR3 here is CASSQAAGVTGEQFF. Written as DNA, the CDR3 is TGCGCCAGCAGCCAAGCAGCGGGAGTCACCGGTGAGCAGTTCTTC.

The chain is built from TRBV7-2 and TRBJ2-3, with D unclear. Germline CDR1 and CDR2: SGHTA and FQGNSA. The CDR3 extends over 14 amino acids. V was cut by 5 bases and J by 2 bases, with 11 bases left in between. CDR3 in DNA: TGTGCCAGCAGCCCCAGTCTGGCCACAGATACGCAGTATTTT. It is translated as CASSPSLATDTQYF.

The chain uses TRBV11-3 and TRBJ1-6; the D gene is possibly TRBD1 (5 bases). The germline gives CDR1 SGHNT, CDR2 YENEEA. V was trimmed by 4 bases and J by 9 bases, leaving 16 bases between them. The CDR3 consists of 15 residues. CDR3 protein: CASSSRGGNASPLHF. As DNA, the CDR3 is TGTGCCAGCAGCTCTAGGGGAGGGAACGCTTCACCCCTCCACTTT.

The chain links TRBV30 to TRBJ2-3; no definite D call. The CDR3 is made up of 11 amino acids. V was shortened by 5 bases and J by 5 bases, with 8 bases between the two germline ends. From germline, CDR1 is GTSNPN and CDR2 SVGIG (reference sequence). The CDR3, as DNA: TGTGCCTGGTCCCAGGAAGATACGCAGTATTTT. It is translated as CAWSQEDTQYF.

The chain is built from TRBV6-5 and TRBJ1-4, with 9 bases fitting TRBD1. V gave up 2 bases and J gave up 8 bases; unmatched junction bases: 6. Germline values: CDR1 MNHEY, CDR2 SVGAGI. This CDR3 is built from 15 residues. In nucleotides, the CDR3 is TGTGCCAGCAGTTACAGAGGACAGGGGCCAGAAAAACTGTTTTTT. It encodes CASSYRGQGPEKLFF.